The source of this TCR beta chain is a study of shared clonotypes between healthy human individuals. This CDR3 contains 13 residues. V lost 4 bases, J lost 1 base, and 7 bases lay in between. Per the germline V gene, CDR1 is SGHNT and CDR2 is YYREEE (reference sequence). Sequencing used immunoSEQ multiplex PCR; TCRdb keeps in-frame clones, though not all of them. This sample has about 2 million clones; just under 95% occur once, and the top ten carry 1.2%. Naive-designated CD8 cells lacked CD45RO, were positively enriched for CCR7, and omitted terminally differentiated effector memory CD45RA+ cells. The rearrangement links TRBV5-4 to TRBJ2-3; D is possibly TRBD1 (6 bases). Input material: naive CD8+ T cells sorted from blood. The clonotype was recovered from a man aged 18-30 years in good health. The CDR3 coding sequence is TGTGCCAGCAGCCGACAGGGCACAGATACGCAGTATTTT. Protein: CASSRQGTDTQYF.